The rows below give T cell receptor beta chains drawn from one sample of a study of blood T cell repertoires in COVID-19. Assay: immunoSEQ multiplex PCR; the TCRdb copy retains only in-frame clones and omits some. This sample has about 180,000 clones, with roughly 88% found just once. Sequenced material: peripheral blood. The receptors here all came from a human donor with active or convalescent COVID-19. The donor label of this sample is uncertain. Each CDR3 is given with its conserved first and last residue. D genes are given only for firm matches. Rows give clone size only sometimes, using once, few, many, or a class for an expanded clone.

d_call: -
j_call: TRBJ1-2
clone_size: -
v_call: TRBV5-6
cdr3_nt: TGTGCCAGCAGCTCGGCAGGGAGCGGGGACTATGGCTACACCTTC
cdr3_aa: CASSSAGSGDYGYTF

d_call: TRBD1
j_call: TRBJ2-3
clone_size: -
v_call: TRBV7-8
cdr3_nt: TGTGCCAGCAGCTTAGGGACAGGGGGGATAGATACGCAGTATTTT
cdr3_aa: CASSLGTGGIDTQYF

d_call: -
j_call: TRBJ1-4
clone_size: -
v_call: TRBV2
cdr3_nt: TGTGCCAGCAGTGAATCGGCCCTCGGCGGTAAACTGTTTTTT
cdr3_aa: CASSESALGGKLFF

d_call: TRBD1
j_call: TRBJ1-4
clone_size: -
v_call: TRBV12-5
cdr3_nt: TGTGCTAGTGGGCTGGGACAGCCTCATGAAGGGAAACTGTTTTTT
cdr3_aa: CASGLGQPHEGKLFF

d_call: TRBD1
j_call: TRBJ2-7
clone_size: -
v_call: TRBV6-6
cdr3_nt: TGTGCCAGCAGCGAGGGGGGACAGGGGCAAACCTACGAGCAGTACTTC
cdr3_aa: CASSEGGQGQTYEQYF

d_call: TRBD1
j_call: TRBJ2-7
clone_size: -
v_call: TRBV30
cdr3_nt: TGTGCCTGCTTGCCCCCGGGACAGCGACCTGGGGAGCAGTACTTC
cdr3_aa: CACLPPGQRPGEQYF

d_call: -
j_call: TRBJ2-3
clone_size: -
v_call: TRBV10-3
cdr3_nt: TGTGCCATCAGGAACGGCGCGGGCGCCCCCACAGATACGCAGTATTTT
cdr3_aa: CAIRNGAGAPTDTQYF

d_call: TRBD1
j_call: TRBJ2-2
clone_size: -
v_call: TRBV5-1
cdr3_nt: TGCGCCAGCTTCTCTGGGGATACAGGGGGCACCGGGGAGCTGTTTTTT
cdr3_aa: CASFSGDTGGTGELFF

d_call: -
j_call: TRBJ2-2
clone_size: -
v_call: TRBV5-1
cdr3_nt: TGCGCCAGCAGCTTAAGGGACAAGGGGAGCGGGGAGCTGTTTTTT
cdr3_aa: CASSLRDKGSGELFF

d_call: TRBD2
j_call: TRBJ2-7
clone_size: -
v_call: TRBV7-2
cdr3_nt: TGTGCCAGCAGCTTATACCAGCGGGGGGACGAGCAGTACTTC
cdr3_aa: CASSLYQRGDEQYF

d_call: TRBD2
j_call: TRBJ2-3
clone_size: -
v_call: TRBV9
cdr3_nt: TGTGCCAGCAGCGGAGGGACTAGCGGGGGGGCAGATACGCAGTATTTT
cdr3_aa: CASSGGTSGGADTQYF

d_call: TRBD2
j_call: TRBJ2-1
clone_size: -
v_call: TRBV18
cdr3_nt: TGTGCCAGCTCCCCGAGAGGCGGGACTAGCGGGGGAAATGAGCAGTTCTTC
cdr3_aa: CASSPRGGTSGGNEQFF

d_call: TRBD2
j_call: TRBJ2-1
clone_size: -
v_call: TRBV6-6
cdr3_nt: TGTGCCAGCAGTCCCCTAGGACTAGCGGGGAGTACGTATGAGCAGTTCTTC
cdr3_aa: CASSPLGLAGSTYEQFF

d_call: -
j_call: TRBJ2-1
clone_size: -
v_call: TRBV4-1
cdr3_nt: TGCGCCAGCAGCCAAACGAGTAGCCTGACAGTAAAGCAGTTCTTC
cdr3_aa: CASSQTSSLTVKQFF

d_call: TRBD2
j_call: TRBJ2-3
clone_size: -
v_call: TRBV7-7
cdr3_nt: TGTGCTAGCAGCTTGGGGGGAGGGCCCGTGGATACGCAGTATTTT
cdr3_aa: CASSLGGGPVDTQYF

d_call: -
j_call: TRBJ2-6
clone_size: -
v_call: TRBV30
cdr3_nt: TGTGCCTGCGGGGGTGGGGCCAACGTCCTGACTTTC
cdr3_aa: CACGGGANVLTF

d_call: -
j_call: TRBJ1-6
clone_size: few
v_call: TRBV10-3
cdr3_nt: TGTGCCATCAGTCCAACGGAGGGAGTGGAGACACCCCTCCACTTT
cdr3_aa: CAISPTEGVETPLHF

d_call: -
j_call: TRBJ2-3
clone_size: -
v_call: TRBV7-9
cdr3_nt: TGTGCCAGCAGCCCCCCGGGGGGCCGTAGCACAGATACGCAGTATTTT
cdr3_aa: CASSPPGGRSTDTQYF

d_call: -
j_call: TRBJ1-6
clone_size: -
v_call: TRBV28
cdr3_nt: TGTGCCAGCTGTCGGGGAGGAGCTCAGGAGAATTCACCCCTCCACTTT
cdr3_aa: CASCRGGAQENSPLHF

d_call: -
j_call: TRBJ1-1
clone_size: -
v_call: TRBV6-6
cdr3_nt: TGTGCCAGCAGTTACTCCGGACAGATGAACACTGAAGCTTTCTTT
cdr3_aa: CASSYSGQMNTEAFF

d_call: TRBD2
j_call: TRBJ2-7
clone_size: -
v_call: TRBV19
cdr3_nt: TGTGCCAGTAGTATTGCGTTGGGAGCGGGGCCTACTGGAGAGCAGTACTTC
cdr3_aa: CASSIALGAGPTGEQYF

d_call: TRBD2
j_call: TRBJ2-5
clone_size: -
v_call: TRBV24-1
cdr3_nt: TGTGCCACCGGCGGGGGGACGGAGACCCAGTACTTC
cdr3_aa: CATGGGTETQYF

d_call: TRBD1
j_call: TRBJ2-3
clone_size: -
v_call: TRBV4-2
cdr3_nt: TGTGCCAGCACTGACAGGGACCGCACAGATACGCAGTATTTT
cdr3_aa: CASTDRDRTDTQYF

d_call: -
j_call: TRBJ1-1
clone_size: -
v_call: TRBV28
cdr3_nt: TGTGCCAGCAGATCGACGCTGGGGCCTGAAGCTTTCTTT
cdr3_aa: CASRSTLGPEAFF

d_call: TRBD2
j_call: TRBJ2-3
clone_size: -
v_call: TRBV5-4
cdr3_nt: TGTGCCAGCAGCTCGGGGACTAGCGGGAGAGGAGATACGCAGTATTTT
cdr3_aa: CASSSGTSGRGDTQYF

d_call: -
j_call: TRBJ2-2
clone_size: -
v_call: TRBV18
cdr3_nt: TGTGCCAGCTCCCCACCGGACTTCACCGGGGAGCTGTTTTTT
cdr3_aa: CASSPPDFTGELFF

d_call: -
j_call: TRBJ1-2
clone_size: -
v_call: TRBV6-5
cdr3_nt: TGTGCCAGCAGTTACGACTCGCTCGCGGGCTACACCTTC
cdr3_aa: CASSYDSLAGYTF

d_call: -
j_call: TRBJ1-6
clone_size: few
v_call: TRBV4-1
cdr3_nt: TGCGCCAGCAGCCAAGTAGATCTGATCTCCTATAATTCACCCCTCCACTTT
cdr3_aa: CASSQVDLISYNSPLHF

d_call: TRBD2
j_call: TRBJ2-5
clone_size: -
v_call: TRBV5-1
cdr3_nt: TGCGCCAGCAGCTTGGGCGGGGGGCGCGTGGAGACCCAGTACTTC
cdr3_aa: CASSLGGGRVETQYF

d_call: -
j_call: TRBJ2-5
clone_size: -
v_call: TRBV2
cdr3_nt: TGTGCCAGCGATGCTGAATTAGGGGCGGTGACCCAGTACTTC
cdr3_aa: CASDAELGAVTQYF

d_call: TRBD1
j_call: TRBJ1-2
clone_size: -
v_call: TRBV28
cdr3_nt: TGTGCCAGCAGGGGACAGGTTGGGGTCGGCTACACCTTC
cdr3_aa: CASRGQVGVGYTF

d_call: TRBD1
j_call: TRBJ1-3
clone_size: -
v_call: TRBV7-3
cdr3_nt: TGTGCCAGCGTACAGGGGAGCTCTGGAAACACCATATATTTT
cdr3_aa: CASVQGSSGNTIYF

d_call: -
j_call: TRBJ1-2
clone_size: once
v_call: TRBV7-2
cdr3_nt: TGTGCCAGCAGCTTCAAGGGGAAGGGCTATGGCTACACCTTC
cdr3_aa: CASSFKGKGYGYTF

d_call: -
j_call: TRBJ1-1
clone_size: -
v_call: TRBV18
cdr3_nt: TGTGCCAGCTCACCAAGTATGGGCATGAACACTGAAGCTTTCTTT
cdr3_aa: CASSPSMGMNTEAFF

d_call: -
j_call: TRBJ1-1
clone_size: once
v_call: TRBV15
cdr3_nt: TGTGCCACCAGCAGCAGGGACTCTGAAGCTTTCTTT
cdr3_aa: CATSSRDSEAFF

d_call: -
j_call: TRBJ1-4
clone_size: -
v_call: TRBV21-1
cdr3_nt: TGTGCCAGCAGCAAAAGAGGGTGGACAGGGGAAAAACTGTTTTTT
cdr3_aa: CASSKRGWTGEKLFF

d_call: TRBD1
j_call: TRBJ1-1
clone_size: -
v_call: TRBV18
cdr3_nt: TGTGCCAGCTCACCTACTACAGGGGAGGCTGAAGCTTTCTTT
cdr3_aa: CASSPTTGEAEAFF

d_call: -
j_call: TRBJ1-1
clone_size: -
v_call: TRBV12-3/TRBV12-4
cdr3_nt: TGTGCCAGCAGTACACAGACGTTTGAAGCTTTCTTT
cdr3_aa: CASSTQTFEAFF

d_call: -
j_call: TRBJ1-3
clone_size: few
v_call: TRBV5-6
cdr3_nt: TGTGCCAGCAGCTTCACGATTAGCTCTGGAAACACCATATATTTT
cdr3_aa: CASSFTISSGNTIYF

d_call: TRBD1
j_call: TRBJ1-5
clone_size: few
v_call: TRBV4-3
cdr3_nt: TGCGCCAGCAGCCATTTCCCCAGGGACAGAGAATATAGCAATCAGCCCCAGCATTTT
cdr3_aa: CASSHFPRDREYSNQPQHF

d_call: -
j_call: TRBJ1-2
clone_size: -
v_call: TRBV28
cdr3_nt: TGTGCCAGCAGTGCCCTGTCGTCGGGGAGTAACTATGGCTACACCTTC
cdr3_aa: CASSALSSGSNYGYTF

d_call: TRBD1
j_call: TRBJ2-7
clone_size: -
v_call: TRBV18
cdr3_nt: TGTGCCAGCTCCCCTTTTCCGGGACAGGAGAGCTCCTACGAGCAGTACTTC
cdr3_aa: CASSPFPGQESSYEQYF

d_call: TRBD1
j_call: TRBJ2-3
clone_size: once
v_call: TRBV4-1
cdr3_nt: TGCGCCAGCAGCCAGGGACAGGGGGCCACAGATACGCAGTATTTT
cdr3_aa: CASSQGQGATDTQYF

d_call: TRBD1
j_call: TRBJ1-6
clone_size: -
v_call: TRBV24-1
cdr3_nt: TGTGCCACCAGTGATGCCCCCGGGACAGGGGGCGAGAGGTCCTATAATTCACCCCTCCACTTT
cdr3_aa: CATSDAPGTGGERSYNSPLHF

d_call: -
j_call: TRBJ1-3
clone_size: -
v_call: TRBV25-1
cdr3_nt: TGTGCCAGCAGTATTACAGGGATCTCTGGAAACACCATATATTTT
cdr3_aa: CASSITGISGNTIYF

d_call: TRBD2
j_call: TRBJ2-5
clone_size: -
v_call: TRBV5-4
cdr3_nt: TGTGCCAGCAGCTTGTTACGGACTAGCGGGAGTATCGGTTCGGAGACCCAGTACTTC
cdr3_aa: CASSLLRTSGSIGSETQYF

d_call: TRBD1
j_call: TRBJ2-1
clone_size: few
v_call: TRBV5-6
cdr3_nt: TGTGCCAGCAGCTTTCAGGGGGCCCCTAGCTCCTACAATGAGCAGTTCTTC
cdr3_aa: CASSFQGAPSSYNEQFF

d_call: -
j_call: TRBJ1-6
clone_size: -
v_call: TRBV6-5
cdr3_nt: TGTGCCAGCAGTTACACCCCACAGGGATCTAATTCACCCCTCCACTTT
cdr3_aa: CASSYTPQGSNSPLHF

d_call: -
j_call: TRBJ2-3
clone_size: once
v_call: TRBV7-3
cdr3_nt: TGTGCCAGCAGCTCAACGAGGCCCCCAGATACGCAGTATTTT
cdr3_aa: CASSSTRPPDTQYF

d_call: TRBD1
j_call: TRBJ2-1
clone_size: few
v_call: TRBV7-9
cdr3_nt: TGTGCCAGCAGCTGGGGACAGAGCAATGAGCAGTTCTTC
cdr3_aa: CASSWGQSNEQFF

d_call: TRBD1
j_call: TRBJ2-1
clone_size: -
v_call: TRBV19
cdr3_nt: TGTGCCAGTAGCGAAACGAACAGGGGGGTTGCTTACAATGAGCAGTTCTTC
cdr3_aa: CASSETNRGVAYNEQFF

d_call: TRBD2
j_call: TRBJ2-3
clone_size: -
v_call: TRBV4-2
cdr3_nt: TGTGCCAGCAGCCAAGGTTCGGCTAGCGGAGGAGGGAGCACAGATACGCAGTATTTT
cdr3_aa: CASSQGSASGGGSTDTQYF

d_call: -
j_call: TRBJ2-5
clone_size: -
v_call: TRBV14
cdr3_nt: TGTGCCAGCAGCCACAAATGGGACTTGAGGGAGACCCAGTACTTC
cdr3_aa: CASSHKWDLRETQYF

d_call: TRBD1
j_call: TRBJ2-7
clone_size: -
v_call: TRBV6-2/TRBV6-3
cdr3_nt: TGTGCCAGCAGTAGGGACAGGCGCGAGCAGTACTTC
cdr3_aa: CASSRDRREQYF

d_call: -
j_call: TRBJ2-7
clone_size: -
v_call: TRBV28
cdr3_nt: TGTGCCAGCAGTTTCCGGGTAGCTTTGGGCGAGCAGTACTTC
cdr3_aa: CASSFRVALGEQYF